The 12 T cell receptor beta chains reported below all come from one sample, sequenced in a study of cytomegalovirus exposure and HLA in healthy donors (dated 2017 in TCRdb). The library was obtained by the immunoSEQ multiplex PCR assay. A mixture of 60 forward primers for TCR Vbeta segments and 13 reverse primers for TCR Jbeta segments was used in the multiplex PCR. In its TCRdb copy, this immuneACCESS table keeps in-frame sequences only and misses some clones. Where compared with another copy, unresolved V genes explain less than half of these, and the others have no known cause. This sample holds some 150,000 clones; over 60% were observed only once. In total, the top ten clones hold 4.5% to 6% of the sample. Specimen: PBMCs. The receptors shown here come from a woman aged 45-65 years in good health and CMV-seronegative.

The V call is TRBV6-5, the J call TRBJ2-7, with D maybe TRBD1 (6 bases). The CDR3 has 12 amino acids. V was cut by 7 bases and J by 2 bases, with 9 bases left in between. Per germline, CDR1 MNHEY and CDR2 SVGAGI. CDR3 loop: CASMGATYEQYF. Here the CDR3 DNA reads TGTGCCAGCATGGGGGCAACCTACGAGCAGTACTTC.

CDR3 sequence reads: CASSQEIRGADTQYF. The CDR3 region has the DNA TGTGCCAGCAGCCAAGAGATCCGGGGGGCAGATACGCAGTATTTT. The chain employs TRBV14 and TRBJ2-3, with 7 positions matching TRBD2. V dropped 0 bases and J dropped 4; count of bases not matched to a gene: 4. Germline V gene data show CDR1 as SGHDN and CDR2 as FVKESK. The CDR3 has 15 residues.

The J gene is TRBJ1-4, the V gene TRBV6-1; unclear D gene. CDR1 and CDR2 from the germline V gene are MNHNS and SASEGT. This CDR3 is built from 13 residues. V dropped 6 bases and J dropped 2 bases, with 7 bases sitting between them. The CDR3 loop reads CASRGGTNEKLFF. CDR3 coding DNA: TGTGCCAGCAGGGGAGGGACTAATGAAAAACTGTTTTTT.

This chain links TRBV18 with TRBJ2-7; 8 bases align to TRBD2. There are 15 residues in the CDR3. Germline lookup yields CDR1 KGHSH and CDR2 LQKENI. The trim removed 3 bases at V and 5 bases at J, leaving 9 bases unmatched. The CDR3 protein is CASSPRGGTSDEQYF. As DNA, the CDR3 is TGTGCCAGCTCACCCAGAGGTGGGACTAGTGACGAGCAGTACTTC.

The chain combines TRBV15 with TRBJ2-1; 11 bases are a match to TRBD2. V was clipped by 5 bases and J by 6 bases; unmatched bases: 15. The CDR3 has 18 amino acids. CDR1 is LNHNV and CDR2 is YYDKDF in the germline V gene (reference sequence). CDR3: CATSPLLAGGQGGNEQFF. As DNA, the CDR3 is TGTGCCACCAGCCCTTTGCTAGCGGGGGGCCAGGGGGGCAATGAGCAGTTCTTC.

The chain has TRBV29-1 and TRBJ1-2, with D perhaps matching TRBD1 (6 bases). This CDR3 comprises 12 residues. V lost 8 bases and J 5 bases, leaving 15 bases between the germline ends. From germline, CDR1 is SQVTM and CDR2 ANQGSEA. This chain's CDR3 is CSTEGGGYGYTF. The CDR3 nucleotides are TGCAGCACCGAGGGGGGGGGATATGGCTACACCTTC.

The chain carries TRBV10-2 and TRBJ2-2; possible D gene TRBD2, 5 bases. Germline-derived CDR1 and CDR2 are WSHSY and SAAADI. Trimming shortened V by 2 bases and J by 7 bases, and 11 bases separated the two germline ends. The CDR3 has 14 amino acids. In DNA, the CDR3 is TGCGCCAGCAGTGAGACGTCGGGGTACGGGGAGCTGTTTTTT. Its translation is CASSETSGYGELFF.

This clone has a single count. V and J are TRBV7-2 and TRBJ1-5, with D perhaps TRBD1 (6 bases). Trimming shortened V by 0 bases and J by 4 bases, and 10 bases separated the two germline ends. The CDR3 loop spans 15 amino acids. The germline CDR1 and CDR2 sequences are SGHTA and FQGNSA. CDR3 DNA sequence: TGTGCCAGCAGCTTAGCGATGACAGGAAATCAGCCCCAGCATTTT. Translating it yields CASSLAMTGNQPQHF.

The V gene is TRBV19, the J gene TRBJ1-1; unclear D gene. Trimming pared 9 bases from V and 2 bases from J, leaving 7 bases between. Germline loops: CDR1 LNHDA, CDR2 SQIVND (reference sequence). This CDR3 contains 11 residues. The CDR3 loop reads CASRHNTEAFF. CDR3 nucleotide sequence: TGTGCCAGCCGACACAACACTGAAGCTTTCTTT. The full variable domain, with the rest looked up from reference TRBV19 and TRBJ1-1, is DGGITQSPKYLFRKEGQNVTLSCEQNLNHDAMYWYRQDPGQGLRLIYYSQIVNDFQKGDIAEGYSVSREKKESFPLTVTSAQKNPTAFYLCASRHNTEAFFGQGTRLTVV.

This clone came up a few times. The genes are TRBV6-1 and TRBJ1-3; tentatively, D is TRBD1 (6 bases). Between the trimmed V and J ends, which lost 6 bases and 0 bases, there was a span of 12 bases. There are 15 residues in the CDR3. In germline, CDR1 is MNHNS, CDR2 SASEGT. The CDR3 bases are TGTGCCAGCAGCCTCGGGACAAACTCTGGAAACACCATATATTTT. This translates into CASSLGTNSGNTIYF.

This clone has more than one count but fewer than ten. The V and J genes are TRBV5-1 and TRBJ2-7; D remains ambiguous. This CDR3 has 14 amino acids. Germline CDR1 and CDR2: SGHRS and YFSETQ. Trimming cost V 5 bases and J 2 bases, with 14 bases left between them. In nucleotides, the CDR3 is TGCGCCAGCAGTAGTGGGCCAGATACCTACGAGCAGTACTTC. Protein: CASSSGPDTYEQYF.

This rearrangement joins TRBV2 to TRBJ1-1; 7 positions agree with TRBD1. Losses at the gene ends were 7 bases for V and 8 bases for J; bases not matched to a gene: 10. Germline V gene data show CDR1 as SNHLY and CDR2 as FYNNEI. CDR3 size: 13 residues. This chain's CDR3 is CASTRDSPLEAFF. The CDR3 DNA reads TGTGCCAGCACCCGGGACAGCCCGCTCGAAGCTTTCTTT.